This T cell receptor (beta chain) was retrieved from a study of blood T cell repertoires in COVID-19. Across the study: Recovered Cohort 3 donors showed two negative PCRs, clearance, or symptom resolution. Sample material is recorded as cDNA or gDNA derived from T cells, B-cell-depleted T cells, or PBMCs.

As originally analysed: The assay estimated nucleated cells by amplifying reference gene primers. Sequencing used immunoSEQ multiplex PCR; TCRdb keeps in-frame clones, though not all of them. The D gene and trimming were derived from the DNA, and the V and J assignments and clone size from that table. The sample lists roughly 150,000 clones; about 80% were seen once. All enrollees were about 18 to 90 years old and from 25 or so US areas. The clonotype comes from a man aged 50-60 years in a cohort exposed to, infected with or recovered from COVID-19 (not recorded which). The specimen was PBMCs or T cells enriched from blood (not recorded which).

CDR3 sequence reads: CSAREGPGQHF. As DNA, the CDR3 is TGCAGTGCTAGAGAAGGTCCGGGGCAGCATTTT. The chain recombines TRBV20-1 with TRBJ1-5; D ambiguous. Germline V lookup: CDR1 DFQATT, CDR2 SNEGSKA (reference sequence). The CDR3 has 11 residues. V lost 0 bases, J lost 13 bases, and 10 bases lay in between.